Listed below are T cell receptor beta chains from one sample, sequenced in a study of regulatory T cells in long-lasting Graves disease. TCRdb used MiXCR to reprocess the multiplex PCR reads, holding one entry per CDR3 protein. The profile covers 300,000 to 400,000 distinct CDR3 sequences, with approximately 16% appearing a single time and 25% to 30% taken by the ten largest. These same records also appear under a second study, on T cells in Graves' hyperthyroidism and ophthalmopathy.

The source material was peripheral blood mononuclear cells (PBMCs), sampled at new diagnosis, from a patient treated with antithyroid drugs. The receptors here all came from a man aged 35 to 55 with Graves disease. The CDR3 runs from the conserved cysteine through the conserved F or W. A D gene is named only where the DNA matches it firmly. Size is omitted from some rows. Given values are once, few, many or a class for expanded clones.

TRBV20-1	TRBJ2-3	-	many	CSAQDPSTDTQYF	TGCAGTGCGCAAGACCCTAGCACAGATACGCAGTATTTT
TRBV6-5	TRBJ2-5	-	many	CASSYQDRQETQYF	TGTGCCAGCAGTTACCAGGACAGACAAGAGACCCAGTACTTC
TRBV7-8	TRBJ1-6	TRBD1	few	CASSPRGQGNSPLHF	TGTGCCAGCAGCCCGCGCGGACAGGGGAATTCACCCCTCCACTTT
TRBV20-1	TRBJ1-1	TRBD1	many	CSARDLGTANTEAFF	TGCAGTGCTAGAGACCTAGGGACAGCGAACACTGAAGCTTTCTTT
TRBV6-9	TRBJ2-7	TRBD1	-	CASSYSSGGLSYEQYF	TGTGCCAGCAGTTACTCTTCAGGGGGCCTCTCCTACGAGCAGTACTTC
TRBV3-1	TRBJ1-5	-	-	CASSQGRGDGQPQHF	TGTGCCAGCAGCCAAGGTAGGGGCGACGGTCAGCCCCAGCATTTT
TRBV28	TRBJ2-1	TRBD1	-	CASIIPQPQGQGAYEQFF	TGTGCCAGCATCATTCCCCAACCCCAGGGACAGGGGGCCTATGAGCAGTTCTTC
TRBV5-1	TRBJ1-2	-	-	CASREARGAGYTF	TGCGCCAGCAGGGAGGCGAGGGGGGCTGGCTACACCTTC
TRBV7-2	TRBJ2-1	TRBD2	many	CASSPGLASHEQFF	TGTGCCAGCAGCCCGGGACTAGCGAGCCATGAGCAGTTCTTC
TRBV3-1	TRBJ1-5	-	many	CASSPQGNYNQPQHF	TGTGCCAGCAGCCCCCAGGGCAATTACAATCAGCCCCAGCATTTT
TRBV4-2	TRBJ2-2	-	once	CASSQSTGSNTGELFF	TGTGCCAGCAGCCAAAGTACAGGGTCGAACACCGGGGAGCTGTTTTTT
TRBV5-6	TRBJ1-1	-	many	CASTAGWSEAFF	TGTGCCAGCACTGCTGGGTGGTCCGAAGCTTTCTTT
TRBV6-2/TRBV6-3	TRBJ1-2	TRBD1	once	CASGQGTPRGYTF	TGTGCCAGCGGACAGGGGACCCCTCGTGGCTACACCTTC
TRBV7-9	TRBJ2-5	-	many	CASSFGAGGEETQYF	-
TRBV7-9	TRBJ2-7	TRBD1	many	CASSLIGTGNTYEQYF	TGTGCCAGCAGCTTAATTGGGACAGGGAACACCTACGAGCAGTACTTC
TRBV4-2	TRBJ2-5	TRBD2	many	CASSQGASGGAEETQYF	TGTGCCAGCAGCCAAGGGGCTAGCGGGGGGGCTGAGGAGACCCAGTACTTC
TRBV6-5	TRBJ2-2	-	many	CASSYWASTGELFF	TGTGCCAGCAGTTACTGGGCCTCCACCGGGGAGCTGTTTTTT
TRBV20-1	TRBJ1-5	TRBD1	many	CSARVPGQYNQPQHF	TGCAGTGCTAGAGTTCCGGGACAGTACAATCAGCCCCAGCATTTT
TRBV6-9	TRBJ2-5	TRBD1	-	CASSYVFAGTGVRETQYF	TGTGCCAGCAGTTACGTTTTCGCCGGGACAGGGGTGCGAGAGACCCAGTACTTC
TRBV18	TRBJ2-2	TRBD1	many	CASSSGQYNTGELFF	TGTGCCAGCTCATCGGGACAGTACAACACCGGGGAGCTGTTTTTT
TRBV18	TRBJ2-1	TRBD2	many	CASSPPSGTSYNEQFF	TGTGCCAGCTCACCACCCAGCGGGACGTCCTACAATGAGCAGTTCTTC
TRBV4-1	TRBJ2-2	-	many	CASSQVSSGELFF	TGTGCCAGCAGCCAAGTATCGTCCGGGGAGCTGTTTTTT
TRBV20-1	TRBJ2-5	-	many	CSARRRLETQYF	TGCAGTGCTAGGCGCCGATTGGAGACCCAGTACTTC
TRBV6-1	TRBJ1-6	-	-	CASKDVSYNSPLHF	TGTGCCAGCAAGGACGTATCCTATAATTCACCCCTCCACTTT
TRBV6-1	TRBJ1-5	-	many	CASRGNFNQPQHF	TGTGCCAGCAGGGGGAACTTTAATCAGCCCCAGCATTTT
TRBV18	TRBJ1-2	-	many	CASSPPVGVNYGYTF	TGTGCCAGCTCACCACCGGTGGGTGTGAACTATGGCTACACCTTC
TRBV7-2	TRBJ2-6	-	many	CASSISSTGANVLTF	TGTGCCAGCAGCATCAGCTCGACTGGGGCCAACGTCCTGACTTTC
TRBV5-4	TRBJ2-7	-	-	CASGLGSRPESFYEQYF	TGTGCCAGCGGCTTGGGGTCGAGGCCAGAATCATTCTACGAGCAGTACTTC
TRBV28	TRBJ2-7	-	many	CASSLGLSYEQYF	TGTGCCAGCAGTTTAGGCCTGTCCTACGAGCAGTACTTC
TRBV12-3/TRBV12-4	TRBJ1-2	-	few	CASSRRGASNYGYTF	TGTGCCAGCAGCCGCCGGGGCGCCTCGAACTATGGCTACACCTTC